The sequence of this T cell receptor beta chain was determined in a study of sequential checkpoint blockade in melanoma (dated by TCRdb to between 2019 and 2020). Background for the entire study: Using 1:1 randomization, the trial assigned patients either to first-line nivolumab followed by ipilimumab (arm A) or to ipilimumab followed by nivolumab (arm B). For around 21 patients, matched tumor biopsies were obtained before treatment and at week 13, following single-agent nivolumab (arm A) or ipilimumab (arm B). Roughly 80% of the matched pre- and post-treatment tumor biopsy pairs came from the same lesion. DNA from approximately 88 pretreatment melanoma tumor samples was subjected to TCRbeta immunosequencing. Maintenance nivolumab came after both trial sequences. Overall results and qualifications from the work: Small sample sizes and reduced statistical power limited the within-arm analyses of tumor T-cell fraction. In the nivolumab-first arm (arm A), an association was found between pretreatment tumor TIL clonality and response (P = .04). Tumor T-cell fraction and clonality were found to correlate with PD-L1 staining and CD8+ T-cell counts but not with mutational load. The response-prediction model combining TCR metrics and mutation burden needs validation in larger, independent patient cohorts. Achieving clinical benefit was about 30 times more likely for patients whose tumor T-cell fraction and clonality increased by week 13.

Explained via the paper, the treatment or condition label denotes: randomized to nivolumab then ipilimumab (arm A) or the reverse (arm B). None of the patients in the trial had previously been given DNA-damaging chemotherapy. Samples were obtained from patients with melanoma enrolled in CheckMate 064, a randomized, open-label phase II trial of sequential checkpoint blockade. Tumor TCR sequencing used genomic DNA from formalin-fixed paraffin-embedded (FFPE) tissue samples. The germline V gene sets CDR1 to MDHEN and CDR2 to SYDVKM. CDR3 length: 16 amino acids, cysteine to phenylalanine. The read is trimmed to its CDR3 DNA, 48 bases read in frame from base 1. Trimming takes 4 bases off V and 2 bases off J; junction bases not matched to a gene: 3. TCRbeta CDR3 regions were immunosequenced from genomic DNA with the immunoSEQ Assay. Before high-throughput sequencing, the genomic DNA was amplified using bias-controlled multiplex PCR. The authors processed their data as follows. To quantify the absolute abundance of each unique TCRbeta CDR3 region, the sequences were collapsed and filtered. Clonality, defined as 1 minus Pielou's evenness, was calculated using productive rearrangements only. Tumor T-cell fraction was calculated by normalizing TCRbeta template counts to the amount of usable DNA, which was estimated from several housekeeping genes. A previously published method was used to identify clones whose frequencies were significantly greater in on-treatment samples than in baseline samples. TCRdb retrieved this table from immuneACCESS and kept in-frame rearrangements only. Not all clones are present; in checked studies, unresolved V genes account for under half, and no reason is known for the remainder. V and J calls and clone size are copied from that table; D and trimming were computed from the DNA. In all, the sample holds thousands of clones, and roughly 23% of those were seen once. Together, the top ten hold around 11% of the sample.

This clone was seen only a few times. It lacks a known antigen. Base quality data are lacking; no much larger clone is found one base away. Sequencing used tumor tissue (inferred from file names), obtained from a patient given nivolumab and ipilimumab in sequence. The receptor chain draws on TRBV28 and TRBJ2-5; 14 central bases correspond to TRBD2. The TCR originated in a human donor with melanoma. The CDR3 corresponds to CASSWTSGGPQETQYF. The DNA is TGTGCCAGCAGTTGGACTAGCGGGGGGCCACAAGAGACCCAGTACTTC.